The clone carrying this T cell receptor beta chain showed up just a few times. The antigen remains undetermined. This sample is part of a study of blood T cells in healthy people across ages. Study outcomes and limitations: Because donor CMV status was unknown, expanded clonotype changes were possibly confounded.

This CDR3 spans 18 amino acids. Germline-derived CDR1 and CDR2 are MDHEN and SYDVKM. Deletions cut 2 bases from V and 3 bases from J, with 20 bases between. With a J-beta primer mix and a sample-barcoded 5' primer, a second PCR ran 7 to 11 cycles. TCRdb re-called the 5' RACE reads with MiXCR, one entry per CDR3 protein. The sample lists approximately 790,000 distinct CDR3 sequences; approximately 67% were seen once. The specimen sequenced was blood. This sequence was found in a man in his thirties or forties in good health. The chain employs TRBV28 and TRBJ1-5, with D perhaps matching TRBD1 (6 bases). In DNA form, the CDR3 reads TGTGCCAGCAGTTTAATAACCCTCGGACAGAGATTCAATCAGCCCCAGCATTTT. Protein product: CASSLITLGQRFNQPQHF.